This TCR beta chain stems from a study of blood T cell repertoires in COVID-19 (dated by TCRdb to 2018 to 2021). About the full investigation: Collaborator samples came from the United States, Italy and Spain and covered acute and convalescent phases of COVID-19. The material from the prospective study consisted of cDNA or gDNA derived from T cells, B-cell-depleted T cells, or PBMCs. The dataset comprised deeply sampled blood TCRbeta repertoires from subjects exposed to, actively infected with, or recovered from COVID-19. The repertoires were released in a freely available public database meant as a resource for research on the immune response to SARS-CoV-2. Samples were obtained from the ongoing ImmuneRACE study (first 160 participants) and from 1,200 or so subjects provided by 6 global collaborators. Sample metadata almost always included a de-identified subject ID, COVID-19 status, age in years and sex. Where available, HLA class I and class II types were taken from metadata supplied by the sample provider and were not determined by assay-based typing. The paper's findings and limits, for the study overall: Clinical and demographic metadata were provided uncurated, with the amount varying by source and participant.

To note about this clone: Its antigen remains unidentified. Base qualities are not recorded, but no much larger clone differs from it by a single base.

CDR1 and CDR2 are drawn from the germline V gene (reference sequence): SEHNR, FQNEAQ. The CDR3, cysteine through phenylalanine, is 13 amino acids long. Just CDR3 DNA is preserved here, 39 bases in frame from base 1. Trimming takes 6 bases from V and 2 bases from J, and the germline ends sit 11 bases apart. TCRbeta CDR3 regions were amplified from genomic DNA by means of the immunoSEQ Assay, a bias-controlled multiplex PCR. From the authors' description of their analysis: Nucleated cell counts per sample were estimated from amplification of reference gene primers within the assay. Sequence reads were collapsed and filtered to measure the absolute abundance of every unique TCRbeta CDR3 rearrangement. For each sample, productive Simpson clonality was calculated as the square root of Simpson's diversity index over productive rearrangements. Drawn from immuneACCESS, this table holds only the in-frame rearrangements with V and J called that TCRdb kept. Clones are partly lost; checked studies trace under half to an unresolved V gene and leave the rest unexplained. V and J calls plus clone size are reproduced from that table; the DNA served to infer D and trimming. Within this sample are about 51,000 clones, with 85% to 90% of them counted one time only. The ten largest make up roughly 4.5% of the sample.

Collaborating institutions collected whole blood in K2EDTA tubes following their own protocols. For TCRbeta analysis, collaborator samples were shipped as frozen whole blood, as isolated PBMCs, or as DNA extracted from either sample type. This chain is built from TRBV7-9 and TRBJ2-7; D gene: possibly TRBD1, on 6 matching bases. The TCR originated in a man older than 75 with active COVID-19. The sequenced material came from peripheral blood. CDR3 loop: CASSFDRTYEQYF. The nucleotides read TGTGCCAGCAGTTTTGACAGGACCTACGAGCAGTACTTC.